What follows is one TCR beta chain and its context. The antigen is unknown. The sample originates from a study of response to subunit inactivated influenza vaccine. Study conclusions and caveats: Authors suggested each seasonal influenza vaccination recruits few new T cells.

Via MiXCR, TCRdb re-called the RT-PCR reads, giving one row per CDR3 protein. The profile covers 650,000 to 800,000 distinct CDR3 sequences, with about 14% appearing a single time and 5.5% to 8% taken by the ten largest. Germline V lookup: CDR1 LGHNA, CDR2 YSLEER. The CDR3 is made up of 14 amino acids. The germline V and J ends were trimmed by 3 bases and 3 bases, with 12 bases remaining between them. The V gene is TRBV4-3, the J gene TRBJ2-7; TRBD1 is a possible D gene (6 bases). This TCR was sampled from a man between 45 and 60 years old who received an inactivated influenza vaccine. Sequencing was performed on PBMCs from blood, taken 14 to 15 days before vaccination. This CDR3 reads CASSHSTGFYEQYF. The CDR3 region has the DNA TGCGCCAGCAGCCATTCTACAGGGTTCTACGAGCAGTACTTC.